One and the same sample provided the 29 T cell receptor beta chains below, sequenced in a study of memory CD4+ T cells and cytomegalovirus serostatus. Only in-frame clones appear in the TCRdb table, and some are missing; sequencing was by immunoSEQ multiplex PCR. Of approximately 61,000 clones in the sample, 80% were seen once. Single viable CD3+CD4+CD8-CD45RO+ cells were sorted as the memory CD4+ T cells. Sequencing was done on a sample of memory CD4+ T cells from blood. The receptors derive from an adult in good health and CMV-seronegative. Some clones in this sample may be carry-over from other donors' samples.

The CDR3 loop is CASSLGVENTIYF. The CDR3 nucleotides read TGTGCCAGCAGTCTAGGGGTAGAAAACACCATATATTTT. V and J are TRBV6-5 and TRBJ1-3, with D possibly TRBD1 on 5 matching bases. Trimming removed 5 bases at V and 6 bases at J, with 11 bases between. This CDR3 has 13 residues. From germline, CDR1 is MNHEY and CDR2 SVGAGI.

This clone appeared once. The CDR3 coding sequence is TGTGCCAGCAGCTCACAGGGGGTGAATACGCAGTATTTT. This translates into CASSSQGVNTQYF. The chain joins TRBV5-6 to TRBJ2-3; TRBD1 aligns across 8 bases. Trimming cost V 3 bases and J 7 bases; bases outside gene matches: 4. This CDR3 spans 13 amino acids. CDR1 is SGHDT, CDR2 YYEEEE, per germline.

This clone was counted between two and nine times. This chain links TRBV29-1 with TRBJ1-1; TRBD1 matches at 7 bases. CDR1 and CDR2 from the germline V gene are SQVTM and ANQGSEA. This CDR3 region has 12 residues. V gave up 1 base and J gave up 10 bases; unmatched junction bases: 6. As DNA, the CDR3 is TGCAGCGTTGAAGGTAGTGCAGGGGGAGCTTTCTTT. Translated: CSVEGSAGGAFF. Using reference TRBV29-1 and TRBJ1-1 for the parts outside the CDR3, the full variable domain is SAVISQKPSRDICQRGTSLTIQCQVDSQVTMMFWYRQQPGQSLTLIATANQGSEATYESGFVIDKFPISRPNLTFSTLTVSNMSPEDSSIYLCSVEGSAGGAFFGQGTRLTVV.

The chain links TRBV30 to TRBJ1-3; no clear D gene. This CDR3 region has 12 residues. Between the trimmed V and J ends, which lost 2 bases and 3 bases, there was a span of 5 bases. The germline CDR1 and CDR2 sequences are GTSNPN and SVGIG (reference sequence). The CDR3 loop reads CAWSSFGNTIYF. The CDR3 DNA reads TGTGCCTGGAGTAGCTTTGGAAACACCATATATTTT.

The chain carries TRBV2 and TRBJ2-1, with D perhaps matching TRBD1 (5 bases). This CDR3 spans 16 amino acids. Germline V gene data show CDR1 as SNHLY and CDR2 as FYNNEI. Trimming took off 1 base at V and 7 bases at J, with 17 bases between the two ends. CDR3 residues: CASSEEGAKPWNEQFF. In nucleotides, the CDR3 is TGTGCCAGCAGTGAAGAAGGGGCCAAGCCGTGGAATGAGCAGTTCTTC.

This clone was detected a few times. The chain joins TRBV27 to TRBJ1-1; D gene uncertain. CDR1 and CDR2 (germline): MNHEY, SMNVEV (reference sequence). Trimming took 5 bases from V and 0 from J, leaving 7 bases between them. The CDR3 is 13 amino acids. The DNA of the CDR3 is TGTGCCAGCAGTCTTAACATGAACACTGAAGCTTTCTTT. It codes for CASSLNMNTEAFF.

J is TRBJ2-7 and V is TRBV14; D may be TRBD1 (5 bases). Germline CDR1 SGHDN, CDR2 FVKESK. The CDR3 consists of 15 residues. The V end was cut by 1 base, the J end by 4 bases, with 14 bases between. CDR3 sequence: CASSQGSGMIYEQYF. In nucleotides, the CDR3 is TGTGCCAGCAGCCAAGGATCAGGGATGATTTACGAGCAGTACTTC.

The chain has TRBV30 and TRBJ2-6, with D perhaps matching TRBD1 or TRBD2 (5 bases each). The CDR3 has 14 residues. V was pared by 3 bases and J by 4 bases, with 10 bases between. Germline V CDR1 and CDR2: GTSNPN, SVGIG (reference sequence). CDR3: CAWSRDGGANVLTF. CDR3 bases: TGTGCCTGGAGCCGGGACGGCGGGGCCAACGTCCTGACTTTC.

This clone was seen a few times. The V call is TRBV11-2, the J call TRBJ1-5; D may be TRBD1 (5 bases). The CDR3 totals 15 residues. V lost 1 base, J lost 3 bases, and 10 bases lay in between. In germline, CDR1 is SGHAT, CDR2 FQNNGV. The CDR3 DNA sequence: TGTGCCAGCAGCTTAGGCGGGGCAGTCAATCAGCCCCAGCATTTT. This sequence encodes CASSLGGAVNQPQHF.

The chain links TRBV19 to TRBJ2-2; no clear D. Trimming pared 0 bases from V and 7 bases from J, leaving 6 bases between. The CDR3 consists of 13 residues. Germline V gene sequence: CDR1 LNHDA, CDR2 SQIVND (reference sequence). DNA for the CDR3: TGTGCCAGTAGTATAGATGGGATCGGGGAGCTGTTTTTT. Amino acids: CASSIDGIGELFF.

V and J are TRBV12-1 and TRBJ2-1; the table's D call of TRBD2 was not tested on the DNA. TRBV12-1 corresponds to a pseudogene. The CDR3 loop spans 21 amino acids. CDR3 residues: CASSFETLLNREGFSYNEQFF. The CDR3, as DNA: TGTGCCAGCAGCTTTGAAACCCTGTTGAACAGGGAGGGGTTCTCCTACAATGAGCAGTTCTTC.

Many counts were recorded for this clone. The chain employs TRBV5-1 and TRBJ1-6; no firm D call. From germline, CDR1 is SGHRS and CDR2 YFSETQ. The CDR3 spans 13 residues. Between the trimmed V and J ends, which lost 7 bases and 8 bases, there was a span of 13 bases. CDR3 sequence reads: CASSPGADSPLHF. CDR3 bases: TGCGCCAGCTCCCCGGGTGCCGATTCACCCCTCCACTTT.

The rearrangement joins TRBV7-2 to TRBJ2-5; D is undetermined. V gave up 1 base and J gave up 5 bases, with 5 bases separating them. The CDR3 consists of 12 residues. Germline V gene lookup returns CDR1 SGHTA and CDR2 FQGNSA. This chain's CDR3 is CASSLVPETQYF. The DNA for the CDR3 is TGTGCCAGCAGCTTAGTTCCGGAGACCCAGTACTTC.

The count of this clone is one. This chain connects TRBV29-1 to TRBJ2-5, with D perhaps being TRBD1 or TRBD2 (5 bases each). The CDR3 loop spans 13 amino acids. V shed 5 bases and J shed 1 base, with 11 bases lying between them. Germline-derived CDR1 and CDR2 are SQVTM and ANQGSEA. The CDR3 is CSVTGTVQETQYF. The CDR3 DNA reads as TGCAGCGTTACGGGGACGGTCCAAGAGACCCAGTACTTC.

The rearrangement joins TRBV6-1 to TRBJ2-5; TRBD2 aligns across 8 bases. CDR3 length: 16 amino acids. V shed 4 bases and J 4 bases; nucleotides not matched to a gene: 11. In germline, CDR1 is MNHNS, CDR2 SASEGT. The CDR3 DNA reads TGTGCCAGCAGTGCCTGGGGAGCGGGAGCTGGAGAGACCCAGTACTTC. Translating it yields CASSAWGAGAGETQYF.

The chain uses TRBV4-2 and TRBJ2-7; 12 bases are a match to TRBD2. The germline V gene has CDR1 LGHNA and CDR2 YNFKEQ. Unmatched junction bases numbered 9, after V lost 0 bases and J lost 0 bases. The CDR3 runs 19 residues. CDR3 protein: CASSQDEGLAGNTSYEQYF. The CDR3 DNA follows: TGTGCCAGCAGCCAAGATGAGGGACTAGCGGGTAATACCTCCTACGAGCAGTACTTC.

This chain joins TRBV5-4 and TRBJ2-1; tentative D call: TRBD1 (6 bases). The CDR3 runs to 12 residues. V lost 4 bases and J 12 bases, leaving 14 bases between the germline ends. Germline CDR1 and CDR2: SGHNT and YYREEE (reference sequence). The CDR3 bases are TGTGCCAGCAGCCAATACAGGGAAAGGCAGTTCTTC. It specifies CASSQYRERQFF.

The rearrangement links TRBV16 to TRBJ1-5; the D is unclear. The V end was cut by 0 bases, the J end by 4 bases, with 10 bases between. This CDR3 has 15 residues. Germline assignment: CDR1 KGHSY and CDR2 FQNENV. The CDR3 DNA sequence: TGTGCCAGCAGCCAATCGTCGCGGGAAAATCAGCCCCAGCATTTT. Its translation is CASSQSSRENQPQHF. Filled out from reference TRBV16 and TRBJ1-5, the complete variable domain reads GEEVAQTPKHLVRGEGQKAKLYCAPIKGHSYVFWYQQVLKNEFKFLISFQNENVFDETGMPKERFSAKCLPNSPCSLEIQATKLEDSAVYFCASSQSSRENQPQHFGDGTRLSIL.

V is TRBV2 and J is TRBJ2-2; D might be TRBD2 (6 bases). Trimming stripped 6 bases from V and 6 bases from J, with 8 bases between. CDR1 and CDR2 from the germline V gene are SNHLY and FYNNEI. The CDR3 is 12 amino acids. CDR3 sequence reads: CASRRDAGELFF. CDR3 nucleotides: TGTGCCAGCAGGCGGGACGCCGGGGAGCTGTTTTTT.

The chain has TRBV2 and TRBJ2-4, with D possibly being TRBD2 (6 bases). CDR1 and CDR2 (germline): SNHLY, FYNNEI. Deletions cut 8 bases from V and 9 bases from J, with 20 bases between. This CDR3 is 14 amino acids long. CDR3: CASELAPKWGIQYF. The CDR3 DNA sequence: TGTGCCAGCGAACTAGCCCCCAAATGGGGCATTCAGTACTTC.

The chain joins TRBV7-8 to TRBJ1-5; possible D gene TRBD1, 5 bases. The CDR3 length is 15 residues. V was clipped by 1 base and J by 2 bases, with 9 bases between them. CDR1 is SGHVS, CDR2 FQNEAQ, per germline. CDR3 bases: TGTGCCAGCAGCTTAGGACTGGGGGGCAATCAGCCCCAGCATTTT. The encoded protein is CASSLGLGGNQPQHF.

This rearrangement joins TRBV30 to TRBJ1-6, with D perhaps matching TRBD1 (5 bases). V was trimmed by 4 bases and J by 11 bases, leaving 18 bases between them. The CDR3 has 14 amino acids. Germline assignment: CDR1 GTSNPN and CDR2 SVGIG (reference sequence). The CDR3 DNA reads TGTGCCTGGACTGTTGGGGGGAAAATGGCACCCCTCCACTTT. The encoded protein is CAWTVGGKMAPLHF.

V is TRBV10-2 and J is TRBJ1-1; D possibly corresponds to TRBD1 (6 bases). Between the trimmed V and J ends, which lost 4 bases and 8 bases, there was a span of 17 bases. Germline-derived CDR1 and CDR2 are WSHSY and SAAADI. The CDR3 totals 14 residues. CDR3 sequence (DNA): TGCGCCAGCAGTGCACAGGGTCCTATTAGCGAAGCTTTCTTT. Protein sequence: CASSAQGPISEAFF.

The V gene is TRBV18, the J gene TRBJ2-1; 7 nucleotides align to TRBD1. The CDR3 contains 15 residues. The junction had 4 bases not matched to a gene; V was cut back by 2 bases and J by 3 bases. Germline CDR1 and CDR2: KGHSH and LQKENI. CDR3 sequence (DNA): TGTGCCAGCTCACCAACAGGGGATAGCTACAATGAGCAGTTCTTC. Its translation is CASSPTGDSYNEQFF.

The CDR3: CASSDRPGGLFF. CDR3 nucleotide sequence: TGTGCCAGCAGTGATCGCCCGGGAGGGCTGTTTTTT. The genes are TRBV2 and TRBJ2-2; 7 bases are shared with TRBD2. Trimming took 3 bases from V and 13 from J; bases not matched to a gene: 5. This CDR3 has 12 amino acids. The V gene's germline CDR1 is SNHLY and CDR2 FYNNEI.

The chain combines TRBV4-1 with TRBJ2-7, with a possible D match to TRBD1 (6 bases). Trimming cost V 1 base and J 7 bases, with 20 bases left between them. Per the germline V gene, CDR1 is MGHRA and CDR2 is YSYEKL. The CDR3 is made up of 16 amino acids. The CDR3 DNA sequence: TGCGCCAGCAGCCAAGGAATCAGGGGTCCCTGGGGGGAGCAGTACTTC. This sequence encodes CASSQGIRGPWGEQYF.

V usage is TRBV4-2 and J usage is TRBJ2-2; no firm D call. The CDR3 has 14 amino acids. Per the germline V gene, CDR1 is LGHNA and CDR2 is YNFKEQ. Trimming removed 1 base at V and 6 bases at J, with 9 bases between. The CDR3 sequence: CASSQGTHSGELFF. CDR3 DNA: TGTGCCAGCAGCCAAGGCACTCACTCCGGGGAGCTGTTTTTT.

This clone was counted only a few times. The chain joins TRBV7-2 to TRBJ1-2; 8 bases are a match to TRBD1. This CDR3 is 13 amino acids long. Germline CDR1 SGHTA, CDR2 FQGNSA. After removal of 2 bases from V and 8 bases from J, the junction contained 4 bases not matched to a gene. The CDR3 nucleotides read TGTGCCAGCAGCTTACAGGGGGCGCAGGGCTACACCTTC. Its protein product is CASSLQGAQGYTF.

A remark on this clone: Additional DNA sequences in this sample encode the identical CDR3. The genes are TRBV5-1 and TRBJ2-3, with D possibly being TRBD2 (5 bases). The germline CDR1 and CDR2 sequences are SGHRS and YFSETQ. This CDR3 comprises 15 residues. V shed 2 bases and J shed 0 bases, with 10 bases lying between them. The CDR3 DNA reads TGCGCCAGCAGCTTAAGCGGAGCCAGCACAGATACGCAGTATTTT. This codes for CASSLSGASTDTQYF.